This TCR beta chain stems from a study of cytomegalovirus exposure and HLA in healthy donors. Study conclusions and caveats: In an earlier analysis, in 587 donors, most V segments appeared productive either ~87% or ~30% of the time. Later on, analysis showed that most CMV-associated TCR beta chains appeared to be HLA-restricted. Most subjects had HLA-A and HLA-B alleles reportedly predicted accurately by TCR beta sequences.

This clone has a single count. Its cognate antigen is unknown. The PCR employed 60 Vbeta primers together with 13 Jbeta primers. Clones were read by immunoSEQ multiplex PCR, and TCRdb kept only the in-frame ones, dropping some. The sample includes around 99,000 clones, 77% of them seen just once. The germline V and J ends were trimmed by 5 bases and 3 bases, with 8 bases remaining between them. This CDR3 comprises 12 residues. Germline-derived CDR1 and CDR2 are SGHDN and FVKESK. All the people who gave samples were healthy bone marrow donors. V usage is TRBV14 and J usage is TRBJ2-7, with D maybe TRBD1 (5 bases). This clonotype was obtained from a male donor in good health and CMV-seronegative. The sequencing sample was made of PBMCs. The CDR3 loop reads CASSSTVYEQYF. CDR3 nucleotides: TGTGCCAGCAGCTCGACAGTCTACGAGCAGTACTTC. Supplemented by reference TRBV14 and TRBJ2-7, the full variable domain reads EAGVTQFPSHSVIEKGQTVTLRCDPISGHDNLYWYRRVMGKEIKFLLHFVKESKQDESGMPNNRFLAERTGGTYSTLKVQPAELEDSGVYFCASSSTVYEQYFGPGTRLTVT.